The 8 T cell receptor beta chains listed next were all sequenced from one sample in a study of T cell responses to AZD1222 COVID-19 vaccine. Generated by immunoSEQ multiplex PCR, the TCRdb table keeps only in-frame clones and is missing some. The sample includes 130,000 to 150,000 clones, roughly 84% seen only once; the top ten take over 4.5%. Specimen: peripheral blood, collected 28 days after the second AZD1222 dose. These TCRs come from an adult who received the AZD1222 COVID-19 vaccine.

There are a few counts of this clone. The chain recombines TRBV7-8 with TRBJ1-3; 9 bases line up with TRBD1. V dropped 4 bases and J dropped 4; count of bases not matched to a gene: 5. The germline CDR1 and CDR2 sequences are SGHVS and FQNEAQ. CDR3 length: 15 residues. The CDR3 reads CASSSTGTGGNTIYF. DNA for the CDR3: TGTGCCAGCAGCTCGACCGGGACAGGGGGAAACACCATATATTTT.

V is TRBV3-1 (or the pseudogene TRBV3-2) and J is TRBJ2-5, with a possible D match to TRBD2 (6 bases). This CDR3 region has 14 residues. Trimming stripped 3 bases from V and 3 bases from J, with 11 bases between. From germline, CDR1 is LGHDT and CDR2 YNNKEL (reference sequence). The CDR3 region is CASSHGGFEETQYF. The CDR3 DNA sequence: TGTGCCAGCAGCCACGGGGGATTTGAAGAGACCCAGTACTTC.

CDR3 loop: CASSGGLAGPDTQYF. The CDR3, as DNA: TGCGCCAGCAGTGGGGGACTAGCGGGTCCAGATACGCAGTATTTT. The chain joins TRBV10-1 to TRBJ2-3, with TRBD2 matching over 12 bases. The CDR3 length is 15 residues. The germline CDR1 and CDR2 sequences are WNHNN and SYGVQD (reference sequence). The V gene end was trimmed by 4 bases and the J gene end by 4 bases; junction bases not matched to a gene: 3.

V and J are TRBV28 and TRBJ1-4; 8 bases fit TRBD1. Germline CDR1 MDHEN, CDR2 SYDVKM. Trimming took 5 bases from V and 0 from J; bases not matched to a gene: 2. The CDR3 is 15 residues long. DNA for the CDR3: TGTGCCAGCAGTATACAGGGGGCAACTAATGAAAAACTGTTTTTT. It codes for CASSIQGATNEKLFF.

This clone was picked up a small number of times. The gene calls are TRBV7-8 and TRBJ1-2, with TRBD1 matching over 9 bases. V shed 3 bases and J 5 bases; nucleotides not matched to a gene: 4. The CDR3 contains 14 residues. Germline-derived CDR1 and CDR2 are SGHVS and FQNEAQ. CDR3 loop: CASSFRTGVYGYTF. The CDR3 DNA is TGTGCCAGCAGCTTTAGGACAGGGGTATATGGCTACACCTTC.

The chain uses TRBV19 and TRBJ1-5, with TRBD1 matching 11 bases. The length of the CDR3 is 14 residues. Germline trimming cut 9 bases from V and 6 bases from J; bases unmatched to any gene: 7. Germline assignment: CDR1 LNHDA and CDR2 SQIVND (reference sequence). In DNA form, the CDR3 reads TGTGCCAGCACGGACAGGGGGCTAGGTCAGCCCCAGCATTTT. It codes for CASTDRGLGQPQHF.

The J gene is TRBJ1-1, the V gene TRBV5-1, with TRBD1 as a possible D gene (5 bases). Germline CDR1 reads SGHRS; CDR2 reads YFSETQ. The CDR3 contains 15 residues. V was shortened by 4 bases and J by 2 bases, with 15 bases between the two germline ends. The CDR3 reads CASSRGGLINTEAFF. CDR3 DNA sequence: TGCGCCAGCAGCCGGGGGGGACTTATTAACACTGAAGCTTTCTTT.

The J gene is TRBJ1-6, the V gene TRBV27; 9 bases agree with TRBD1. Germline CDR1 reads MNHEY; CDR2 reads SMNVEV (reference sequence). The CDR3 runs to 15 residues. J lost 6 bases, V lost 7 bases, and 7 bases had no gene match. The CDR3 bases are TGTGCCAGCACCACGGACAGGGGAGGTAATTCACCCCTCCACTTT. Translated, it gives CASTTDRGGNSPLHF.